What follows are 5 T cell receptor beta chains derived from one specimen sequenced in a study of CD8 T cells in Susac syndrome. It was with random hexamers that roughly 0.45 to 1 ug RNA was reverse transcribed. One entry per CDR3 protein, called by TCRdb with MiXCR from the immunoSEQ multiplex PCR reads. Among roughly 120,000 distinct CDR3 sequences listed, more than 80% were seen once. The sample comprised CD8+ T cells from PBMCs. The receptors originated from a human donor with multiple sclerosis.

The chain employs TRBV15 and TRBJ1-5; D is ambiguous. The CDR3 sequence is 14 residues long. Germline V gene lookup returns CDR1 LNHNV and CDR2 YYDKDF (reference sequence). The V end was cut by 0 bases, the J end by 8 bases, with 11 bases between. CDR3 in DNA: TGTGCCACCAGCAGAGATCCGCGGAGGGAGCCCCAGCATTTT. Translation: CATSRDPRREPQHF. Supplemented by reference TRBV15 and TRBJ1-5, the full variable domain reads DAMVIQNPRYQVTQFGKPVTLSCSQTLNHNVMYWYQQKSSQAPKLLFHYYDKDFNNEADTPDNFQSRRPNTSFCFLDIRSPGLGDTAMYLCATSRDPRREPQHFGDGTRLSIL.

This chain connects TRBV3-1 to TRBJ2-3; D may correspond to TRBD1 or TRBD2 (5 bases each). Germline-derived CDR1 and CDR2 are LGHDT and YNNKEL (reference sequence). Between the trimmed V and J ends, which lost 4 bases and 1 base, there was a span of 15 bases. The CDR3 totals 16 residues. The CDR3 coding sequence is TGTGCCAGCAGCCCTCCGGGTGGGGGACGCACAGATACGCAGTATTTT. Residues: CASSPPGGGRTDTQYF.

The J gene is TRBJ2-1, the V gene TRBV20-1, with 7 bases aligning to TRBD2. The CDR3 totals 16 residues. Unmatched junction bases numbered 8, after V lost 3 bases and J lost 0 bases. Germline lookup yields CDR1 DFQATT and CDR2 SNEGSKA (reference sequence). CDR3 in DNA: TGCAGTGCTAGGAGGAGCGGGGCTAGCTCCTACAATGAGCAGTTCTTC. Amino acid sequence: CSARRSGASSYNEQFF.

The rearrangement links TRBV4-1 to TRBJ1-4; D not resolved. Trimming stripped 3 bases from V and 3 bases from J, with 8 bases between. The CDR3 is 14 amino acids. Per germline, CDR1 MGHRA and CDR2 YSYEKL. The CDR3 reads CASSQGNSNEKLFF. The CDR3 coding sequence is TGCGCCAGCAGCCAGGGGAACTCTAATGAAAAACTGTTTTTT.

This clonotype came up once. The chain recombines TRBV12-3 or TRBV12-4 with TRBJ2-3; D unclear. The CDR3 extends over 13 amino acids. Trimming removed 1 base at V and 5 bases at J, with 7 bases between. The CDR3 loop reads CASSLGEEDTQYF. The CDR3 nucleotides read TGTGCCAGCAGTTTAGGCGAGGAAGATACGCAGTATTTT.